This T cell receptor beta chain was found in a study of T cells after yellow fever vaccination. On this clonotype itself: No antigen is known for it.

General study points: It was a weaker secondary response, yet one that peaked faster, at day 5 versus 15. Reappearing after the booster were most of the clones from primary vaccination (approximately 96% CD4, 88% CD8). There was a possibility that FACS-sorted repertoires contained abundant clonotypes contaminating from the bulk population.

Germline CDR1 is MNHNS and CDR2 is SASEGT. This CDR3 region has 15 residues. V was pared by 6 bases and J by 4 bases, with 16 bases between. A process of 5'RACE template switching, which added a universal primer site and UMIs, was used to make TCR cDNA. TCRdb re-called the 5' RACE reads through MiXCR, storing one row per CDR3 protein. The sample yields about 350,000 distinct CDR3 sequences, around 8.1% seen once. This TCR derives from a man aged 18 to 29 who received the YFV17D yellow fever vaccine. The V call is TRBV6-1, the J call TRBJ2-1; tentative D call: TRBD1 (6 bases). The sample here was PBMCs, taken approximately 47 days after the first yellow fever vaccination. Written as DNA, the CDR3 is TGTGCCAGCAGATCCCAGGGGTTAGGGTACAATGAGCAGTTCTTC. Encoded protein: CASRSQGLGYNEQFF.